This paragraph covers one T cell receptor beta chain sequence. Its antigen is unknown. CDR1 and CDR2 from the germline V gene are LNHDA and SQIVND (reference sequence). The CDR3 totals 14 residues. The V end lost 6 bases, the J end lost 0 bases, and 12 bases lay between the germline ends. The data were produced by immunoSEQ multiplex PCR, yet TCRdb's version contains in-frame clones alone and is incomplete. Of around 99,000 clones in the sample, approximately 93% were seen once. This entry is derived from a study of T cell responses to AZD1222 COVID-19 vaccine. Study observations and caveats: Females outnumbered males among donors, who were mostly white British; clonal diversity was possibly underestimated. Repertoire sampling occurred only after the peak T cell response.

Here the sequenced sample was peripheral blood, taken 28 days after the second AZD1222 dose. The sequence derives from an adult who received the AZD1222 COVID-19 vaccine. This chain connects TRBV19 to TRBJ2-7, with D unresolved. CDR3 DNA: TGTGCCAGTAGCCTTGCCCTAAACTCCTACGAGCAGTACTTC. Protein product: CASSLALNSYEQYF.